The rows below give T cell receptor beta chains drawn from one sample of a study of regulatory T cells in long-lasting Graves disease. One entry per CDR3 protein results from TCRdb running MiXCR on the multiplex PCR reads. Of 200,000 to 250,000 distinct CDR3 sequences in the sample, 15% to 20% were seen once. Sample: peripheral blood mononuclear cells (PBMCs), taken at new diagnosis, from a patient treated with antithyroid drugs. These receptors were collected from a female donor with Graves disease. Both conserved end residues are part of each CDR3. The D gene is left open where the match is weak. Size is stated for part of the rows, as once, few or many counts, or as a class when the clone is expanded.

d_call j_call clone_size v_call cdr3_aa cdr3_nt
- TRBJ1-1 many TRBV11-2 CASTTRGGTEAFF TGTGCCAGCACCACTCGAGGGGGCACTGAAGCTTTCTTT
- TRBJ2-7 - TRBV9 CASSVGAGSGEQYF TGTGCCAGCAGCGTAGGCGCAGGGTCGGGTGAGCAGTACTTC
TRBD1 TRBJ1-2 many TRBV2 CASSGTGQGSDYGYTF TGTGCCAGCAGTGGAACGGGACAGGGGTCGGACTATGGCTACACCTTC
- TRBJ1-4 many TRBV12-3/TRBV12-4 CASSFGGDEKLFF TGTGCCAGCAGTTTTGGGGGGGATGAAAAACTGTTTTTT
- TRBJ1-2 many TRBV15 CATSRDLGTDGYTF TGTGCCACCAGCAGAGATTTAGGGACGGATGGCTACACCTTC
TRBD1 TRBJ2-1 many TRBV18 CASSRTGQIDNEQFF TGTGCCAGCTCACGAACGGGACAGATTGACAATGAGCAGTTCTTC
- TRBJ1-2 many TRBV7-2 CASSQDLRADGYTF TGCGCCAGCAGCCAAGATCTCAGGGCAGATGGCTACACCTTC
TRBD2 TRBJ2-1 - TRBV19 CASSLRTRAYDEQFF TGTGCCAGTAGTCTTCGGACTAGGGCCTACGATGAGCAGTTCTTC
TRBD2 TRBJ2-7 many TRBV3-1 CASSKGSGTSYEQYF TGTGCCAGCAGCAAGGGGAGCGGGACCTCCTACGAGCAGTACTTC
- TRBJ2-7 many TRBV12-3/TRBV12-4 CASSLSYQSYEQYF TGTGCCAGCAGTTTAAGCTACCAGAGCTACGAGCAGTACTTC
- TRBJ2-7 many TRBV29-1 CSVEPSAYEQYF TGCAGCGTTGAACCTTCGGCCTACGAGCAGTACTTC
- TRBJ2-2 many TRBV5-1 CASSTTNTGELFF TGCGCCAGCAGCACCACGAACACCGGGGAGCTGTTTTTT
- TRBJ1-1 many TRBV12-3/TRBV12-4 CASGRVGTEAFF TGTGCCAGCGGACGAGTTGGGACTGAAGCTTTCTTT
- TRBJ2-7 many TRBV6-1 CASSTRLLSSYEQYF TGTGCCAGCAGTACGAGGCTGTTGAGCTCCTACGAGCAGTACTTC
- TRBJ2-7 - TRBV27 CASSLSHRPYEQYF TGTGCCAGCAGTTTATCCCACAGGCCCTACGAGCAGTACTTC
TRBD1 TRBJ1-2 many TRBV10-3 CAISENQQGMGGYTF TGTGCCATCAGTGAGAACCAACAGGGGATGGGGGGCTACACCTTC
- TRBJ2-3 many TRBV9 CASSHPRGNEPGDTQYF TGTGCCAGCAGTCACCCTCGTGGGAATGAACCGGGAGATACGCAGTATTTT
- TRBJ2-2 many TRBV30 CAWSTGTLGAGELFF TGTGCCTGGAGTACCGGGACACTAGGCGCCGGGGAGCTGTTTTTT
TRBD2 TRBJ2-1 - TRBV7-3 CASTRPAGVNEQFF TGTGCCAGCACCCGCCCAGCGGGAGTCAATGAGCAGTTCTTC
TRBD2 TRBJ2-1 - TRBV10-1 CASSGPQAGGKGEQFF TGCGCCAGCAGTGGACCCCAAGCGGGAGGTAAGGGTGAGCAGTTCTTC
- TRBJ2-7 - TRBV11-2 CASSYGGYEQYF TGTGCCAGCAGCTATGGCGGGTACGAGCAGTACTTC
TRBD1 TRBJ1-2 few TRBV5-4 CATLETGDLGYTF TGTGCGACATTGGAGACAGGGGATCTTGGCTACACCTTC
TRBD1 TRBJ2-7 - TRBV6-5 CASSYRGRWYEQYF TGTGCCAGCAGTTACAGGGGGCGGTGGTACGAGCAGTACTTC
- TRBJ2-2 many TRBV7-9 CASSYRLGATGELFF TGTGCCAGCAGCTACAGACTGGGGGCGACCGGGGAGCTGTTTTTT
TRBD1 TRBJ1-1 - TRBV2 CASSPSAGGFEAFF TGTGCCAGCAGTCCCAGCGCAGGGGGCTTTGAAGCTTTCTTT
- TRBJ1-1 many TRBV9 CASSVRPTDTEAFF TGTGCCAGCAGCGTACGCCCGACGGACACTGAAGCTTTCTTT
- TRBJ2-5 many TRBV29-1 CSVVPQGRETQYF TGCAGCGTCGTCCCCCAGGGGCGGGAGACCCAGTACTTC
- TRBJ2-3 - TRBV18 CASSPPGDTQYF TGTGCCAGCTCACCACCGGGGGATACGCAGTATTTT
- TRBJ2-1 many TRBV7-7 CASSPDVNNEQFF TGTGCTAGCAGCCCGGACGTAAACAATGAGCAGTTCTTC